The 14 T cell receptor beta chains reported below all come from one sample, sequenced in a study of blood T cell repertoires in COVID-19. The method was immunoSEQ multiplex PCR; TCRdb's version includes in-frame clones alone and lacks a portion of them. The sample includes around 97,000 clones, about 89% of them seen just once. The sequencing sample was made of peripheral blood. These receptors were obtained from a woman in her fifties or sixties with acute or convalescent COVID-19.

CDR3 sequence reads: CASRRIGELFF. The CDR3 nucleotides read TGTGCCAGCAGGAGAATCGGGGAGCTGTTTTTT. V usage is TRBV6-5 and J usage is TRBJ2-2; no clear D. This CDR3 contains 11 residues. With 6 bases removed from V and 7 bases from J, the gap between germline ends came to 6 bases. Per germline, CDR1 MNHEY and CDR2 SVGAGI.

V usage is TRBV19 and J usage is TRBJ1-4, with no clear D. CDR3 length: 15 amino acids. Germline V gives CDR1 LNHDA, CDR2 SQIVND (reference sequence). V was shortened by 6 bases and J by 3 bases, with 14 bases between the two germline ends. The chain's CDR3 is CASRFLGRSNEKLFF. The CDR3 nucleotides read TGTGCCAGTAGATTCCTTGGGAGATCTAATGAAAAACTGTTTTTT.

V is TRBV28 and J is TRBJ1-2; unclear D gene. There are 13 residues in the CDR3. Germline V gene data show CDR1 as MDHEN and CDR2 as SYDVKM. V lost 7 bases and J 4 bases, leaving 13 bases between the germline ends. CDR3 sequence (DNA): TGTGCCAGCACCCAAAGATTAGCCTATGGCTACACCTTC. Translation: CASTQRLAYGYTF.

The chain couples TRBV18 to TRBJ1-4, with D unresolved. Trimming removed 2 bases from V and 5 bases from J, with 15 bases in between. The CDR3 is made up of 16 amino acids. Per the germline V gene, CDR1 is KGHSH and CDR2 is LQKENI. The CDR3 nucleotides are TGTGCCAGCTCACCAGTGGTGGTAGCCGAGAATGAAAAACTGTTTTTT. It is translated as CASSPVVVAENEKLFF.

A word on this clone: One end of the junction fails to match germline, which may point to a read error. V is TRBV25-1 and J is TRBJ2-3; D might be TRBD2 (6 bases). CDR1 is MGHDK, CDR2 SYGVNS, per germline. The CDR3 is made up of 15 amino acids. The CDR3 bases are TGTACCAGCAGACTCGGCGGAGGGGGCACAGATACGCAGTATTTT. It specifies CTSRLGGGGTDTQYF.

The chain links TRBV29-1 to TRBJ2-5; D may be TRBD1 (5 bases). V lost 4 bases to trimming and J lost 2 bases, with 8 bases between them. Germline V gene sequence: CDR1 SQVTM, CDR2 ANQGSEA. This CDR3 contains 12 residues. The CDR3 region is CSVGQNQETQYF. CDR3 DNA: TGCAGCGTTGGACAGAATCAAGAGACCCAGTACTTC.

The chain carries TRBV9 and TRBJ1-6; 8 bases align to TRBD1. V shed 3 bases and J 4 bases; nucleotides not matched to a gene: 6. This CDR3 is 16 amino acids long. CDR1 is SGDLS and CDR2 is YYNGEE in the germline V gene. As DNA, the CDR3 is TGTGCCAGCAGCGGGGGGGACAGGAGTTATAATTCACCCCTCCACTTT. Its translation is CASSGGDRSYNSPLHF.

This chain links TRBV5-8 with TRBJ2-5; 7 bases agree with TRBD1. V trimming: 0 bases; J trimming: 3 bases; junction bases outside the gene matches: 5. This CDR3 is built from 15 residues. Germline assignment: CDR1 SGHTS and CDR2 YDEGEE. Here the CDR3 reads CASSLGDRREETQYF. As DNA, the CDR3 is TGTGCCAGCAGCTTGGGGGACAGACGGGAAGAGACCCAGTACTTC.

The chain is built from TRBV6-5 and TRBJ1-4; the match to TRBD1 covers 8 bases. Germline V gene lookup returns CDR1 MNHEY and CDR2 SVGAGI. Trimming removed 0 bases from V and 6 bases from J; junction bases left unmatched: 3. This CDR3 comprises 15 residues. The CDR3 DNA is TGTGCCAGCAGTTACTCGGGACAGGCCCATGAAAAACTGTTTTTT. This sequence encodes CASSYSGQAHEKLFF.

This chain connects TRBV30 to TRBJ2-1; TRBD2 might be the D (5 bases). The germline CDR1 and CDR2 sequences are GTSNPN and SVGIG (reference sequence). V was shortened by 1 base and J by 12 bases, with 13 bases between the two germline ends. The CDR3 is 12 amino acids. This chain's CDR3 is CAWSGTGFWQFF. As DNA, the CDR3 is TGTGCCTGGAGTGGTACGGGGTTTTGGCAGTTCTTC. The variable domain in full, completed from reference TRBV30 and TRBJ2-1, reads SQTIHQWPATLVQPVGSPLSLECTVEGTSNPNLYWYRQAAGRGLQLLFYSVGIGQISSEVPQNLSASRPQDRQFILSSKKLLLSDSGFYLCAWSGTGFWQFFGPGTRLTVL.

The chain combines TRBV19 with TRBJ2-2; 10 positions agree with TRBD2. This CDR3 contains 16 residues. V was pared by 6 bases and J by 5 bases, with 9 bases of the junction left unmatched. Per the germline V gene, CDR1 is LNHDA and CDR2 is SQIVND (reference sequence). CDR3: CASSFPSGGSTGELFF. DNA of the CDR3: TGTGCCAGTAGCTTTCCTAGCGGGGGCTCTACCGGGGAGCTGTTTTTT.

V gene TRBV6-5 combines with J gene TRBJ1-4, with D maybe TRBD1 (6 bases). V was trimmed by 2 bases and J by 7 bases, leaving 17 bases between them. Germline CDR1 MNHEY, CDR2 SVGAGI. The length of the CDR3 is 16 residues. DNA of the CDR3: TGTGCCAGCAGTTACGGGACATTAGTCCCAATTGAAAAACTGTTTTTT. Translation gives CASSYGTLVPIEKLFF.

This clone showed up just once. The rearrangement joins TRBV27 to TRBJ1-1; no definite D call. V was shortened by 3 bases and J by 1 base, with 9 bases between the two germline ends. The length of the CDR3 is 14 residues. The germline V gene encodes CDR1 MNHEY and CDR2 SMNVEV (reference sequence). CDR3 DNA sequence: TGTGCCAGCAGTTTGAGGGTAGCGAACACTGAAGCTTTCTTT. This codes for CASSLRVANTEAFF.

The chain couples TRBV29-1 to TRBJ2-3; 8 positions match TRBD2. The CDR3 is made up of 14 amino acids. The J segment lost 4 bases and the V segment lost 5 bases, leaving 8 bases of the junction unmatched. Germline V CDR1 and CDR2: SQVTM, ANQGSEA. The CDR3 nucleotides read TGCAGCGTTTCGAGCGGGAGTTTATCAGATACGCAGTATTTT. Translating gives CSVSSGSLSDTQYF.